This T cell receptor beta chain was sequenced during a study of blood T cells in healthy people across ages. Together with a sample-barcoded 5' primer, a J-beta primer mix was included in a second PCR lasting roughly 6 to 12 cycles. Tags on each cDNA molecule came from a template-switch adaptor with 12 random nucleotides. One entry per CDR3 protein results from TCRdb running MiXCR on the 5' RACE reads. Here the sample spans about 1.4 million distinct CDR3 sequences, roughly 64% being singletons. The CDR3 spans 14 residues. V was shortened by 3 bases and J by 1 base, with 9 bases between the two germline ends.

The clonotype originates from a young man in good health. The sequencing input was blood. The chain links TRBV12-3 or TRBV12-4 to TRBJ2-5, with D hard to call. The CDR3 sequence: CASSLRRTQETQYF. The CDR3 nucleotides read TGTGCCAGCAGTTTGCGGCGGACCCAAGAGACCCAGTACTTC.